Listed here are 5 T cell receptor beta chains from one sample, sequenced in a study of response to subunit inactivated influenza vaccine. TCRdb redid the calling of the RT-PCR reads with MiXCR, one entry per CDR3 protein. The repertoire holds 710,000 or so distinct CDR3 sequences, with approximately 14% as singletons. The specimen was PBMCs from blood, collected 12 days after vaccination. Receptors originate from a man between 45 and 60 years old who received an inactivated influenza vaccine.

This chain joins TRBV4-3 and TRBJ2-7; a weak D match, TRBD2 (6 bases). This CDR3 has 15 residues. Germline CDR1 and CDR2: LGHNA and YSLEER. V lost 1 base and J 4 bases, leaving 14 bases between the germline ends. The DNA for the CDR3 is TGCGCCAGCAGCCAAGGATCGGGGGTGGGTTACGAGCAGTACTTC. This gives the protein CASSQGSGVGYEQYF.

This clonotype came up a few times. This chain joins TRBV6-5 and TRBJ1-2, with D possibly TRBD1 on 5 matching bases. This CDR3 contains 16 residues. Germline CDR1 MNHEY, CDR2 SVGAGI. Trimming took 3 bases from V and 2 from J, leaving 16 bases between them. The CDR3 sequence is CASSYDLGRTNYGYTF. In nucleotides, the CDR3 is TGTGCCAGCAGTTATGATTTGGGACGGACCAACTATGGCTACACCTTC.

Only one count was recorded for this clonotype. J is TRBJ1-1 and V is TRBV7-8, with D unclear. Trimming shortened V by 4 bases and J by 1 base, and 10 bases separated the two germline ends. Germline V gene data show CDR1 as SGHVS and CDR2 as FQNEAQ. The CDR3 loop spans 14 amino acids. CDR3 DNA sequence: TGTGCCAGCAGCTGGCTGCGGGGGAACACTGAAGCTTTCTTT. Encoded protein: CASSWLRGNTEAFF. Combining the CDR3 with reference TRBV7-8 and TRBJ1-1 gives the whole variable domain GAGVSQSPRYKVAKRGQDVALRCDPISGHVSLFWYQQALGQGPEFLTYFQNEAQLDKSGLPSDRFFAERPEGSVSTLKIQRTQQEDSAVYLCASSWLRGNTEAFFGQGTRLTVV.

This clonotype was seen a handful of times. The chain links TRBV7-9 to TRBJ2-1; 9 bases agree with TRBD2. Germline V lookup: CDR1 SEHNR, CDR2 FQNEAQ (reference sequence). Unmatched junction bases numbered 7, after V lost 0 bases and J lost 7 bases. CDR3 length equals 16 residues. CDR3 region: CASSLAISGSDNEQFF. The CDR3 DNA sequence: TGTGCCAGCAGCTTAGCCATTAGCGGGAGTGATAATGAGCAGTTCTTC.

The genes are TRBV11-2 and TRBJ2-5; 10 bases map to TRBD1. V dropped 5 bases and J dropped 6; count of bases not matched to a gene: 9. The germline V gene encodes CDR1 SGHAT and CDR2 FQNNGV. This CDR3 is 15 amino acids long. Here the CDR3 DNA reads TGTGCCAGCAGCCGATATGACAGGGGGCGACAGACCCAGTACTTC. Translating it yields CASSRYDRGRQTQYF.